What follows describes a single T cell receptor beta chain. The data derive from a study of cytomegalovirus exposure and HLA in healthy donors. 13 Jbeta primers and 60 Vbeta primers were used for the PCR. Libraries were prepared by immunoSEQ multiplex PCR; TCRdb keeps only in-frame clonotypes and omits some of them. Of about 30,000 clones listed, about 87% are singletons. V dropped 1 base and J dropped 1; count of bases not matched to a gene: 6. CDR3 length: 16 amino acids. Germline loops: CDR1 SGHRS, CDR2 YFSETQ. This receptor was obtained from a boy aged 5 to 17 in good health and CMV-seronegative. Source material: PBMCs. The J gene is TRBJ1-1, the V gene TRBV5-1; 8 bases are shared with TRBD1. As DNA, the CDR3 is TGCGCCAGCAGCTTGTTCTCAGGGGGCGCGAACACTGAAGCTTTCTTT. Its translation is CASSLFSGGANTEAFF. Full variable domain (missing parts from reference TRBV5-1 and TRBJ1-1): KAGVTQTPRYLIKTRGQQVTLSCSPISGHRSVSWYQQTPGQGLQFLFEYFSETQRNKGNFPGRFSGRQFSNSRSEMNVSTLELGDSALYLCASSLFSGGANTEAFFGQGTRLTVV.